Sequencing of this T cell receptor beta chain was carried out in a study of T cells in localized non-small cell lung cancer. Study-wide results and caveats: Of the top 100 tumor clones, median roughly 60 were in adjacent lung, about 30 among its top 100. Peak T cell clonality was found in uninvolved adjacent lung, exceeding tumor. Heterogeneity remains possible because sequencing was limited to only one tumor region.

Using immunoSEQ multiplex PCR, the repertoire was profiled, and TCRdb retains in-frame clones only, with some absent. Altogether tens of thousands of clones are present, about 81% being singletons, with the ten largest covering around a third. In the case of this clone: Its antigen is not known. At one end the junction does not follow the germline gene, possibly because of a read error.

The V gene's germline CDR1 is SGHNT and CDR2 YYREEE (reference sequence). The CDR3 contains 16 residues. The source was peripheral blood, collected before any cancer treatment. This receptor was obtained from a male donor older than 55 with stage II squamous cell lung carcinoma. The chain is built from TRBV5-4 and TRBJ2-2, with 8 bases lining up with TRBD2. Here the CDR3 DNA reads TGCGCCAGCAGCGACGGGAGGGCCCGGGGAACCGGGGAGCTGTTTTTT. This translates into CASSDGRARGTGELFF.